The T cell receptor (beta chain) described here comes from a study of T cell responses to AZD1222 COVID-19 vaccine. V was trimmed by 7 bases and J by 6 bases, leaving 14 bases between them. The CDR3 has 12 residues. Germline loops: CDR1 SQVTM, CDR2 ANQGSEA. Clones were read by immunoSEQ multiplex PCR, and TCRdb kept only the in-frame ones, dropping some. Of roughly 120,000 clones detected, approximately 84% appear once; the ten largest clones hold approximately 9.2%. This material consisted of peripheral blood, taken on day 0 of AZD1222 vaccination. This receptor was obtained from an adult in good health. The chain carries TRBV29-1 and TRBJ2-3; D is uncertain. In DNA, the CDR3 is TGCAGCGCTAAGGCCGCGCCGGATACGCAGTATTTT. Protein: CSAKAAPDTQYF.